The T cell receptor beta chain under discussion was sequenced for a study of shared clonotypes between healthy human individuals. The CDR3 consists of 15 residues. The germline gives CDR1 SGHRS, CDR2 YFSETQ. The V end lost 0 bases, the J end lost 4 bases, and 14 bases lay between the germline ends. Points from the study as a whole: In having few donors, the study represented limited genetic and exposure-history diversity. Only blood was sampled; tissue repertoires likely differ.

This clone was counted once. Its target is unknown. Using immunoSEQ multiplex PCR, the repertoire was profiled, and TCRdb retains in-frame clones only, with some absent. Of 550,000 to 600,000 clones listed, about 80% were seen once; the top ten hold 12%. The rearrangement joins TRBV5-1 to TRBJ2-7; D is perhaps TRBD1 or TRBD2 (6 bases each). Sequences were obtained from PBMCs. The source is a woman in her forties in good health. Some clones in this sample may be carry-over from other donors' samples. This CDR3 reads CASSLAVGGKYEQYF. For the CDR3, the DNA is TGCGCCAGCAGCTTGGCCGTCGGGGGCAAGTACGAGCAGTACTTC. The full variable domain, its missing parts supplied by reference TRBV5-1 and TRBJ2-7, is KAGVTQTPRYLIKTRGQQVTLSCSPISGHRSVSWYQQTPGQGLQFLFEYFSETQRNKGNFPGRFSGRQFSNSRSEMNVSTLELGDSALYLCASSLAVGGKYEQYFGPGTRLTVT.